This T cell receptor (beta chain) is drawn from a study of cytomegalovirus exposure and HLA in healthy donors. About the study: Roughly 179 million T cells yielded approximately 100 million unique TCR beta sequences, as an earlier analysis found. Study-wide results and caveats: Previous analysis showed most TCR beta V segments were productive about 87% or about 30% of the time.

Amplification used 60 Vbeta primers and 13 Jbeta primers. Clones were sequenced by immunoSEQ multiplex PCR, and TCRdb holds only the in-frame ones, with some missing. The data contain about 140,000 clones, around three quarters of them singletons. This clone appeared a single time. Its antigen is unidentified. The clonotype was recovered from a man in his forties in good health and CMV-seronegative. Sequenced sample: PBMCs.

CDR3 DNA: TGTGCCAGCAGCGAATTTAGCGGGGGGGCCTCAGATACGCAGTATTTT. Amino acids: CASSEFSGGASDTQYF. The chain recombines TRBV2 with TRBJ2-3; 11 bases map to TRBD2. Germline assignment: CDR1 SNHLY and CDR2 FYNNEI. V gave up 6 bases and J gave up 4 bases; unmatched junction bases: 9. This CDR3 spans 16 amino acids.